The 11 T cell receptor beta chains below come from one sample, sequenced in a study of immune cell composition in non-small cell lung cancer (TCRdb year 2017). The library was generated by the immunoSEQ multiplex PCR assay. The table comes from immuneACCESS by way of TCRdb, which keeps in-frame sequences with V and J called. Part of the clones is missing from these tables; in studies checked, under half for an unresolved V gene and the rest for unknown reasons. The sample table records 3,000 or so clones; 60% to 85% of these occur just once. Of the sample, around 7.7% falls within the top ten clones. The sequenced sample was lung tumor tissue. The receptors were sampled from a human donor with non-small cell lung cancer.

The chain is built from TRBV5-1 and TRBJ1-2; TRBD1 is a possible D gene (5 bases). The germline gives CDR1 SGHRS, CDR2 YFSETQ. Between the trimmed V and J ends, which lost 1 base and 4 bases, there was a span of 8 bases. This CDR3 region has 13 residues. For the CDR3, the DNA is TGCGCCAGCAGCTTGTCGACAGTCTATGGCTACACCTTC. Its translation is CASSLSTVYGYTF. Filled out from reference TRBV5-1 and TRBJ1-2, the complete variable domain reads KAGVTQTPRYLIKTRGQQVTLSCSPISGHRSVSWYQQTPGQGLQFLFEYFSETQRNKGNFPGRFSGRQFSNSRSEMNVSTLELGDSALYLCASSLSTVYGYTFGSGTRLTVV.

The rearrangement joins TRBV15 to TRBJ1-5; D unresolved. V dropped 0 bases and J dropped 6 bases, with 6 bases sitting between them. From germline, CDR1 is LNHNV and CDR2 YYDKDF (reference sequence). The length of the CDR3 is 13 residues. In DNA, the CDR3 is TGTGCCACCAGCAGAGAGGCGGGTCAGCCCCAGCATTTT. Its protein is CATSREAGQPQHF.

The V gene is TRBV7-9, the J gene TRBJ2-5; D gene ambiguous. V gave up 6 bases and J gave up 4 bases, with 18 bases separating them. Germline V gene sequence: CDR1 SEHNR, CDR2 FQNEAQ (reference sequence). This CDR3 has 15 amino acids. CDR3 bases: TGTGCCAGCAGTGCCGAGACACCAGGCTCAGAGACCCAGTACTTC. The encoded protein is CASSAETPGSETQYF.

The chain recombines TRBV6-1 with TRBJ1-1, with TRBD1 identical over 9 bases. Germline-derived CDR1 and CDR2 are MNHNS and SASEGT. CDR3 length: 15 residues. With 4 bases clipped from V and 5 bases from J, the junction kept 8 bases outside the gene matches. The DNA for the CDR3 is TGTGCCAGCAGTGCTTCGGGGACAGGGAGGACTGAAGCTTTCTTT. Protein: CASSASGTGRTEAFF.

This clone turned up a few times. The V gene is TRBV4-1, the J gene TRBJ2-4; 10 bases agree with TRBD1. CDR1 and CDR2 from the germline V gene are MGHRA and YSYEKL. Trimming cost V 1 base and J 7 bases; bases outside gene matches: 4. The CDR3 loop spans 15 amino acids. The chain's CDR3 is CASSQGDRGGNIQYF. In DNA, the CDR3 is TGCGCCAGCAGCCAAGGGGACAGGGGAGGGAACATTCAGTACTTC.

The chain combines TRBV7-2 with TRBJ2-3; D is possibly TRBD2 (6 bases). CDR1 and CDR2 from the germline V gene are SGHTA and FQGNSA. This CDR3 region has 13 residues. The V end was cut by 3 bases, the J end by 6 bases, with 10 bases between. The CDR3 reads CASSFFLADTQYF. For the CDR3, the DNA is TGTGCCAGCAGCTTCTTCCTAGCGGATACGCAGTATTTT.

The rearrangement uses TRBV5-4 and TRBJ2-1, with D maybe TRBD2 (5 bases). CDR1 is SGHNT and CDR2 is YYREEE in the germline V gene (reference sequence). The CDR3 covers 15 residues. V was clipped by 0 bases and J by 6 bases, with 13 bases between them. In nucleotides, the CDR3 is TGTGCCAGCAGCTTGGTGGCGGGTCCTTCCAATGAGCAGTTCTTC. Its translation is CASSLVAGPSNEQFF.

The chain employs TRBV7-8 and TRBJ2-1; TRBD2 aligns across 7 bases. Per the germline V gene, CDR1 is SGHVS and CDR2 is FQNEAQ. CDR3 length: 15 residues. The J segment lost 2 bases and the V segment lost 8 bases, leaving 9 bases of the junction unmatched. CDR3 nucleotides: TGTGCCAGCCGGCGGGGGATCCGGCCCTACAATGAGCAGTTCTTC. The encoded protein is CASRRGIRPYNEQFF.

V gene TRBV6-5 combines with J gene TRBJ1-6; 8 bases match TRBD1. The J segment lost 7 bases and the V segment lost 2 bases, leaving 4 bases of the junction unmatched. The CDR3 runs to 15 residues. CDR1 and CDR2 from the germline V gene are MNHEY and SVGAGI. For the CDR3, the DNA is TGTGCCAGCAGTTACCAGAGGACAGGGAATTCACCCCTCCACTTT. This translates into CASSYQRTGNSPLHF.

CDR3 residues: CASSARQGSNQPQHF. CDR3 sequence (DNA): TGTGCCAGTAGTGCCCGACAGGGGAGCAATCAGCCCCAGCATTTT. The gene calls are TRBV19 and TRBJ1-5; 8 positions agree with TRBD1. The CDR3 is made up of 15 amino acids. The trim removed 5 bases at V and 1 base at J, leaving 4 bases unmatched. Germline V gene lookup returns CDR1 LNHDA and CDR2 SQIVND (reference sequence).

This chain uses TRBV5-4 with TRBJ2-5; TRBD2 aligns across 8 bases. Germline-derived CDR1 and CDR2 are SGHNT and YYREEE (reference sequence). The CDR3 contains 17 residues. The ends lost 0 bases at V and 2 bases at J; junction bases unmatched: 9. Here the CDR3 DNA reads TGTGCCAGCAGCTTGGAGGCCGTGGCTAGCGGGCAAGAGACCCAGTACTTC. As protein: CASSLEAVASGQETQYF.